Sequencing of this T cell receptor (beta chain) was carried out in a study of radiation and T cells in renal cell carcinoma. Study outcomes and limitations: Top tumor clonotypes rose in blood 2 weeks post-radiation, then contracted.

Assay: immunoSEQ multiplex PCR; the TCRdb copy retains only in-frame clones and omits some. The table lists fewer than 55,000 clones, roughly 80% of them singletons. Documented time point: blood 2 weeks post-SBRT. The treatment denotes: 15 Gy SBRT to primary tumor, nephrectomy 4 weeks later. Radiation-treated patients gave blood at baseline, week 2 and week 4. Clear cell pathology was present in this patient's renal cell carcinoma. Worth noting for this clone: Its cognate antigen is unknown.

Sequenced material: blood, taken from a patient whose treatment included radiotherapy and nephrectomy. The TCR sequence derives from a woman in her 70s with renal cell carcinoma.

The CDR3 DNA follows: TGTGCCACCGAAAGACAGGCTGGGGACACTGAAGCTTTCTTT. Its translation: CATERQAGDTEAFF. This chain uses TRBV10-3 with TRBJ1-1; D possibly corresponds to TRBD1 (6 bases). The CDR3 runs to 14 residues. V lost 10 bases and J lost 3, with 18 bases in between. Germline CDR1 reads ENHRY; CDR2 reads SYGVKD.